This is a list of T cell receptor beta chains from one sample in a study of early T cells in non-severe SARS-CoV-2 infection. TCRdb reprocessed the 5' RACE reads via MiXCR and lists one record per CDR3 protein. Of around 40,000 distinct CDR3 sequences listed, about 6.3% are singletons. The specimen was whole blood. The origin of the receptors is an adult who was a healthcare worker with PCR-confirmed SARS-CoV-2 infection or an uninfected control (not recorded which). Each CDR3 is given with its conserved first and last residue. Each record gives: clone size, J gene, D gene, V gene, CDR3 DNA, CDR3 protein. A D gene is named only where the DNA matches it firmly. Clone size is stated in some rows and not others, as once, few, many or a class when expanded.

>many|TRBJ2-7|TRBD1|TRBV2
TGTGCCAGCAGTGAAGGTCCGGGACAGCACTACGAGCAGTACTTC
CASSEGPGQHYEQYF
>few|TRBJ2-6|NA|TRBV9
TGTGCCAGCGGCTCGAAATCTGGGGCCAACGTCCTGACTTTC
CASGSKSGANVLTF
>NA|TRBJ1-1|TRBD1|TRBV4-1
TGCGCCAGCAGCCAAGCTAAGGGTTGGCTCCGGGGACAGGGAATTGGTGAAGCTTTCTTT
CASSQAKGWLRGQGIGEAFF
>NA|TRBJ2-1|TRBD1|TRBV24-1
TGTGCCACCAGTGATTTTGGTCGACAGGGGGATAATGAGCAGTTCTTC
CATSDFGRQGDNEQFF
>few|TRBJ2-7|NA|TRBV28
TGTGCCAGCAGTTTAGGTGGACACTCCATTTACGAGCAGTACTTC
CASSLGGHSIYEQYF
>many|TRBJ1-1|TRBD1|TRBV11-2
TGTGCCAGCAGCGTCACAGGGGCCGTCAACACTGAAGCTTTCTTT
CASSVTGAVNTEAFF
>NA|TRBJ1-2|NA|TRBV20-1
TGCAGTGCCAAGGAAGGGTTCTATGGCTACACCTTC
CSAKEGFYGYTF
>few|TRBJ2-1|TRBD2|TRBV24-1
TGTGCCACCGGAGGAGGCAGGGAGGGCCGGAATGAGCAGTTCTTC
CATGGGREGRNEQFF
>NA|TRBJ2-1|TRBD2|TRBV19
TGTGCCAGTAGATTAGCGGGAGGGAGTGGATATGAGCAGTTCTTC
CASRLAGGSGYEQFF
>many|TRBJ2-3|NA|TRBV6-4
TGTGCCAGCAGTGAACGGGGGACAGATACGCAGTATTTT
CASSERGTDTQYF
>few|TRBJ1-2|NA|TRBV5-4
TGTGCCAGCGGGGGGAACGACTATGGCTACACCTTC
CASGGNDYGYTF
>many|TRBJ2-1|NA|TRBV21-1
TGTGCCAGCAGCAAGTACAGGGGGGACAATGAGCAGTTCTTC
CASSKYRGDNEQFF
>many|TRBJ2-1|NA|TRBV5-1
TGCGCCAGCAGTATTGAAGGCTCCTACAATGAGCAGTTCTTC
CASSIEGSYNEQFF
>few|TRBJ1-2|NA|TRBV11-1
TGTGCCAGCAGTCCGCTGAGCATGGACTATGGCTACACCTTC
CASSPLSMDYGYTF